This T cell receptor (beta chain) was sequenced in a study of blood T cell repertoires in COVID-19. CDR3 length: 13 residues. Germline V lookup: CDR1 MGHDK, CDR2 SYGVNS. V lost 6 bases and J lost 5; bases outside the gene matches: 3. The table came from immunoSEQ multiplex PCR; TCRdb's copy has only in-frame clones and leaves some out. Here the sample spans over 200,000 clones, approximately 86% being singletons. The TCR was taken from a woman aged 25 to 39 with acute or convalescent COVID-19. Sequencing was carried out using peripheral blood. V is TRBV25-1 and J is TRBJ2-2, with 7 nucleotides matching TRBD1. The CDR3 DNA sequence: TGTGCCAGCAGCCAGGGGGTTACCGGGGAGCTGTTTTTT. As protein: CASSQGVTGELFF.